The next 19 T cell receptor beta chains were all read from a single sample in a study of CD8+ T cells in alopecia areata. RNA, once extracted, was reverse transcribed into cDNA for use as the sequencing template. Assay: immunoSEQ multiplex PCR; the TCRdb copy retains only in-frame clones and omits some. The data show roughly 120,000 clones, 55% to 65% seen once. The sequencing input was CD4+ T cells sorted from blood. These receptors were collected from a human donor in good health.

V usage is TRBV29-1 and J usage is TRBJ2-5, with TRBD2 matching 10 bases. The CDR3 spans 15 residues. J gave up 5 bases and V 5 bases, and 11 bases lay outside the gene matches. Germline loops: CDR1 SQVTM, CDR2 ANQGSEA. CDR3 sequence reads: CSVSTPAGGRETQYF. CDR3 in DNA: TGCAGCGTTTCCACTCCAGCGGGGGGGCGTGAGACCCAGTACTTC. The full variable domain, rest sourced from reference TRBV29-1 and TRBJ2-5, is SAVISQKPSRDICQRGTSLTIQCQVDSQVTMMFWYRQQPGQSLTLIATANQGSEATYESGFVIDKFPISRPNLTFSTLTVSNMSPEDSSIYLCSVSTPAGGRETQYFGPGTRLLVL.

Only a few counts were recorded for this clone. The rearrangement links TRBV29-1 to TRBJ1-1; no clear D gene. V shed 6 bases and J shed 5 bases, with 13 bases lying between them. The CDR3 runs 12 residues. Germline CDR1 SQVTM, CDR2 ANQGSEA. The CDR3 DNA reads as TGCAGCGTATCAGGTTTTAATACTGAAGCTTTCTTT. Amino acids: CSVSGFNTEAFF.

The V and J genes are TRBV5-1 and TRBJ2-5; unclear D gene. Trimming left V 4 bases short and J 4 bases short, with 11 bases between. Looked up from germline, CDR1 is SGHRS and CDR2 is YFSETQ. This CDR3 spans 13 amino acids. CDR3 DNA: TGCGCCAGCAGCAGAGACACTGGAGAGACCCAGTACTTC. Translation: CASSRDTGETQYF.

This chain connects TRBV7-2 to TRBJ1-1, with D hard to call. This CDR3 has 15 amino acids. V was shortened by 8 bases and J by 0 bases, with 16 bases between the two germline ends. CDR1 is SGHTA, CDR2 FQGNSA, per germline. CDR3 in amino acids: CASQLTRLMNTEAFF. CDR3 bases: TGTGCCAGCCAACTGACTAGACTAATGAACACTGAAGCTTTCTTT.

This clone was recorded a few times. This rearrangement joins TRBV29-1 to TRBJ2-5; D is ambiguous. V lost 1 base and J lost 2, with 11 bases in between. This CDR3 is built from 14 residues. Germline V gene lookup returns CDR1 SQVTM and CDR2 ANQGSEA. CDR3 bases: TGCAGCGTTGAAGCGGTAGGACGACAAGAGACCCAGTACTTC. It specifies CSVEAVGRQETQYF.

This clone occurred a few times. The genes are TRBV20-1 and TRBJ2-2; D uncertain. The germline V and J ends were trimmed by 3 bases and 6 bases, with 5 bases remaining between them. The germline gives CDR1 DFQATT, CDR2 SNEGSKA (reference sequence). The length of the CDR3 is 11 residues. The CDR3 DNA reads TGCAGTGCTAGTGGGTCCGGGGAGCTGTTTTTT. Its translation is CSASGSGELFF.

The DNA for the CDR3 is TGCAGTGCTGGACCGCTGGAGACCCAGTACTTC. Amino acid sequence: CSAGPLETQYF. This chain links TRBV20-1 with TRBJ2-5, with no clear D. This CDR3 contains 11 residues. Trimming pared 5 bases from V and 5 bases from J, leaving 9 bases between. Germline V CDR1 and CDR2: DFQATT, SNEGSKA (reference sequence).

The chain carries TRBV29-1 and TRBJ2-3; TRBD2 matches 12 bases. The length of the CDR3 is 13 residues. In germline, CDR1 is SQVTM, CDR2 ANQGSEA. This chain's CDR3 is CYGLAGSTDTQYF. CDR3 DNA sequence: TGCTACGGACTAGCGGGGTCCACAGATACGCAGTATTTT.

The chain has TRBV5-1 and TRBJ1-6; the D is unclear. The CDR3 is made up of 13 amino acids. V lost 0 bases and J lost 7, with 5 bases in between. The germline V gene encodes CDR1 SGHRS and CDR2 YFSETQ. The CDR3 DNA sequence: TGCGCCAGCAGCTTGGACAGAAATTCACCCCTCCACTTT. It yields the protein CASSLDRNSPLHF.

The chain links TRBV9 to TRBJ2-1; the D gene could be TRBD1 or TRBD2 (5 bases each). Germline V CDR1 and CDR2: SGDLS, YYNGEE. The V gene lost 2 bases and the J gene lost 9 bases, with 12 bases spanning the gap. CDR3 length equals 13 residues. CDR3 coding DNA: TGTGCCAGCAGCGTCCTTGGGGGTGTTGAGCAGTTCTTC. It codes for CASSVLGGVEQFF.

This chain connects TRBV30 to TRBJ1-2; no clear D gene. CDR1 GTSNPN and CDR2 SVGIG come from the germline V gene (reference sequence). Trimming shortened V by 2 bases and J by 3 bases, and 10 bases separated the two germline ends. CDR3 length: 13 residues. Here the CDR3 DNA reads TGTGCCTGGAGTTCTGCAGCCGACTATGGCTACACCTTC. This gives the protein CAWSSAADYGYTF.

This clone was found a few times. Other DNA sequences in the sample encode the same CDR3. V usage is TRBV29-1 and J usage is TRBJ2-6, with a possible D match to TRBD1 (6 bases). Germline V gene sequence: CDR1 SQVTM, CDR2 ANQGSEA. The V and J ends lost 6 bases and 1 base respectively, with 7 bases between them. The CDR3 loop spans 13 amino acids. The CDR3 DNA reads TGCAGCGTAACAGGGTCTGGGGCCAACGTCCTGACTTTC. The encoded protein is CSVTGSGANVLTF. The complete variable domain, with remaining parts taken from reference TRBV29-1 and TRBJ2-6, reads SAVISQKPSRDICQRGTSLTIQCQVDSQVTMMFWYRQQPGQSLTLIATANQGSEATYESGFVIDKFPISRPNLTFSTLTVSNMSPEDSSIYLCSVTGSGANVLTFGAGSRLTVL.

V usage is TRBV10-3 and J usage is TRBJ2-7; D is ambiguous. This CDR3 has 14 amino acids. CDR1 ENHRY and CDR2 SYGVKD come from the germline V gene. V shed 0 bases and J shed 3 bases, with 9 bases lying between them. CDR3 DNA sequence: TGTGCCATCAGTGAGTCGAGCCTACTCTACGAGCAGTACTTC. Its translation is CAISESSLLYEQYF.

This clone was counted between two and nine times. The rearrangement joins TRBV29-1 to TRBJ1-1; D is possibly TRBD1 (6 bases). The germline V and J ends were trimmed by 5 bases and 6 bases, with 10 bases remaining between them. Per germline, CDR1 SQVTM and CDR2 ANQGSEA. The CDR3 loop spans 11 amino acids. The CDR3 DNA is TGCAGCGTTCAGGGGTTCGCTGAAGCTTTCTTT. Translated, it gives CSVQGFAEAFF.

The rearrangement uses TRBV4-2 and TRBJ2-7, with 7 bases aligning to TRBD2. The V and J ends lost 4 bases and 3 bases, in that order; junction bases with no gene match: 3. CDR3 length equals 13 residues. Germline-derived CDR1 and CDR2 are LGHNA and YNFKEQ. The CDR3 loop is CASSRRGDYEQYF. As DNA, the CDR3 is TGTGCCAGCAGCCGACGGGGGGACTACGAGCAGTACTTC.

The chain carries TRBV5-1 and TRBJ2-3; D possibly uses TRBD1 or TRBD2 (6 bases each). Germline V gene data show CDR1 as SGHRS and CDR2 as YFSETQ. V lost 0 bases, J lost 3 bases, and 11 bases lay in between. The CDR3 sequence is 15 residues long. The DNA of the CDR3 is TGCGCCAGCAGCTTGGCGGGGGCGAGAACAGATACGCAGTATTTT. Translated, it gives CASSLAGARTDTQYF.

This sequence joins TRBV20-1 and TRBJ1-1, with unresolved D. With 6 bases removed from V and 0 bases from J, the gap between germline ends came to 5 bases. The CDR3 loop spans 11 amino acids. CDR1 is DFQATT, CDR2 SNEGSKA, per germline (reference sequence). The CDR3 spells CSAAVNTEAFF. CDR3 nucleotides: TGCAGTGCGGCAGTGAACACTGAAGCTTTCTTT.

This clone was seen a single time. V is TRBV29-1 and J is TRBJ2-5; 8 nucleotides match TRBD1. The trim removed 6 bases at V and 7 bases at J, leaving 7 bases unmatched. The CDR3 is 12 residues long. Germline V gene sequence: CDR1 SQVTM, CDR2 ANQGSEA. CDR3 DNA: TGCAGCGTACTGACAGGGGTGGGGACCCAGTACTTC. As protein: CSVLTGVGTQYF.

This sequence joins TRBV30 and TRBJ2-3; 9 bases align to TRBD1. Trimming took 3 bases from V and 14 from J; bases not matched to a gene: 9. Germline CDR1 GTSNPN, CDR2 SVGIG (reference sequence). The CDR3 has 12 amino acids. The CDR3 here is CAWRLGQGGPYF. CDR3 DNA: TGTGCCTGGAGGCTGGGACAGGGCGGCCCGTATTTT.